The 6 T cell receptor beta chains presented below share a single source sample, sequenced in a study of T cell responses to AZD1222 COVID-19 vaccine. Clones were read by immunoSEQ multiplex PCR, and TCRdb kept only the in-frame ones, dropping some. Here the sample spans 180,000 or so clones, about 93% being singletons. The sequencing here drew on peripheral blood, taken 28 days after the second AZD1222 dose. Receptors were obtained from an adult who received the AZD1222 COVID-19 vaccine.

The V call is TRBV19, the J call TRBJ1-6; D is possibly TRBD1 (5 bases). V was cut by 4 bases and J by 10 bases, with 17 bases left in between. CDR3 length equals 15 residues. Per germline, CDR1 LNHDA and CDR2 SQIVND (reference sequence). The CDR3 spells CASSTTEEGRSPLHF. The DNA of the CDR3 is TGTGCCAGTAGTACGACAGAAGAAGGGCGATCACCCCTCCACTTT.

J is TRBJ1-1 and V is TRBV6-5, with no clear D. Germline V gives CDR1 MNHEY, CDR2 SVGAGI. The CDR3 is 14 residues long. Trimming took off 5 bases at V and 1 base at J, with 11 bases between the two ends. The CDR3 is CASSTTPWNTEAFF. CDR3 DNA: TGTGCCAGCAGTACGACACCTTGGAACACTGAAGCTTTCTTT.

V usage is TRBV7-9 and J usage is TRBJ2-2; no reliable D call. The CDR3 consists of 16 residues. Germline CDR1 and CDR2: SEHNR and FQNEAQ (reference sequence). The V gene lost 2 bases and the J gene lost 5 bases, with 15 bases spanning the gap. The CDR3 DNA sequence: TGTGCCAGCAGCTTACCCCCAGGCATGGGGACCGGGGAGCTGTTTTTT. It is translated as CASSLPPGMGTGELFF.

This clone was seen a single time. The chain is built from TRBV29-1 and TRBJ2-5; D gene unclear. CDR3 length: 11 residues. The V gene lost 7 bases and the J gene lost 5 bases, with 11 bases spanning the gap. The V gene's germline CDR1 is SQVTM and CDR2 ANQGSEA. CDR3: CSARPGETQYF. The CDR3 nucleotides read TGCAGCGCTAGGCCTGGGGAGACCCAGTACTTC.

This clone was found once. The chain couples TRBV6-2 or TRBV6-3 to TRBJ2-1, with 10 bases aligning to TRBD2. Trimming removed 0 bases from V and 10 bases from J; junction bases left unmatched: 0. The CDR3 has 13 residues. Germline CDR1 is MNHEY and CDR2 is SVGEGT. The CDR3 nucleotides are TGTGCCAGCAGTTACTCGGGACTAGCGGAGCAGTTCTTC. Translating gives CASSYSGLAEQFF.

The chain uses TRBV4-1 and TRBJ1-5; 9 nucleotides align to TRBD1. The length of the CDR3 is 18 residues. With V trimmed by 4 bases and J by 5 bases, 15 bases remained unmatched. Germline V gives CDR1 MGHRA, CDR2 YSYEKL. Written as DNA, the CDR3 is TGCGCCAGCAGCCTCGGGCCTACAGGGGGCGGGAGGGATCAGCCCCAGCATTTT. This codes for CASSLGPTGGGRDQPQHF.